The 28 T cell receptor beta chains below all came from one sample that was sequenced in a study of shared clonotypes between healthy human individuals. Only in-frame clones appear in the TCRdb table, and some are missing; sequencing was by immunoSEQ multiplex PCR. The data hold roughly 2.2 million clones, with 85% to 95% observed a single time. Sequencing was performed on naive CD4+ T cells from PBMCs. This sample's subset: CD45RA+ positively selected. The receptor source for this set is a man aged 18-30 years in good health. Some clones in this sample may be carry-over from other donors' samples.

V is TRBV30 and J is TRBJ1-5, with a weak D call TRBD1 (6 bases). Germline V lookup: CDR1 GTSNPN, CDR2 SVGIG (reference sequence). This CDR3 has 14 amino acids. Trimming cost V 0 bases and J 7 bases, with 13 bases left between them. CDR3 sequence reads: CAWSVGQGKQPQHF. DNA for the CDR3: TGTGCCTGGAGTGTAGGCCAGGGGAAACAGCCCCAGCATTTT.

The chain couples TRBV18 to TRBJ2-7, with 8 positions matching TRBD1. With 2 bases clipped from V and 3 bases from J, the junction kept 6 bases outside the gene matches. From germline, CDR1 is KGHSH and CDR2 LQKENI. CDR3 length: 15 residues. The CDR3 loop is CASSPGTGGRYEQYF. CDR3 DNA sequence: TGTGCCAGCTCACCAGGGACAGGCGGACGCTACGAGCAGTACTTC. Drawing the rest from reference TRBV18 and TRBJ2-7, the complete variable domain is NAGVMQNPRHLVRRRGQEARLRCSPMKGHSHVYWYRQLPEEGLKFMVYLQKENIIDESGMPKERFSAEFPKEGPSILRIQQVVRGDSAAYFCASSPGTGGRYEQYFGPGTRLTVT.

This clone came up once. The chain carries TRBV4-1 and TRBJ2-6; TRBD2 matches 10 bases. With 1 base clipped from V and 3 bases from J, the junction kept 3 bases outside the gene matches. The germline CDR1 and CDR2 sequences are MGHRA and YSYEKL. This CDR3 is built from 17 residues. CDR3 nucleotides: TGCGCCAGCAGCCAAGGAATAGCGGGAGGTGGGGCCAACGTCCTGACTTTC. Translated: CASSQGIAGGGANVLTF.

This rearrangement joins TRBV6-1 to TRBJ2-7, with 7 nucleotides matching TRBD1. V was pared by 8 bases and J by 4 bases, with 8 bases of the junction left unmatched. The CDR3 loop spans 13 amino acids. Germline loops: CDR1 MNHNS, CDR2 SASEGT. CDR3 loop: CASQVGGGYEQYF. The CDR3 DNA follows: TGTGCCAGCCAAGTAGGGGGCGGTTACGAGCAGTACTTC.

Note on this clone: Other DNA sequences in the same sample also yield this CDR3. The V call is TRBV2, the J call TRBJ2-5; D not certain. Trimming removed 1 base at V and 0 bases at J, with 6 bases between. Germline loops: CDR1 SNHLY, CDR2 FYNNEI. CDR3 length: 14 amino acids. CDR3 in DNA: TGTGCCAGCAGTGAAGACCGATACCAAGAGACCCAGTACTTC. Protein product: CASSEDRYQETQYF. Based on the CDR3 plus reference TRBV2 and TRBJ2-5, the full variable domain is EPEVTQTPSHQVTQMGQEVILRCVPISNHLYFYWYRQILGQKVEFLVSFYNNEISEKSEIFDDQFSVERPDGSNFTLKIRSTKLEDSAMYFCASSEDRYQETQYFGPGTRLLVL.

The chain combines TRBV6-1 with TRBJ2-3; 12 bases map to TRBD1. In germline, CDR1 is MNHNS, CDR2 SASEGT. Losses at the gene ends were 7 bases for V and 8 bases for J; bases not matched to a gene: 10. The CDR3 sequence is 15 residues long. CDR3 in amino acids: CASTPRDRGQGTQYF. The CDR3 coding sequence is TGTGCCAGCACCCCCCGGGACAGGGGGCAGGGTACGCAGTATTTT.

The V and J genes are TRBV4-2 and TRBJ2-1; maybe TRBD2 (6 bases). In germline, CDR1 is LGHNA, CDR2 YNFKEQ. The CDR3 totals 15 residues. Trimming took off 0 bases at V and 5 bases at J, with 11 bases between the two ends. CDR3 nucleotides: TGTGCCAGCAGCCAAGATCCGGGAGCACACAATGAGCAGTTCTTC. It is translated as CASSQDPGAHNEQFF.

This clone was seen just once. J is TRBJ2-5 and V is TRBV21-1. TRBV21-1 is noted as a pseudogene. The CDR3 length is 16 residues. The CDR3 is CASSSAHRTPAETQYF. The CDR3 bases are TGTGCCAGCAGCAGCGCCCACCGGACGCCGGCGGAGACCCAGTACTTC.

Comments on this clone: Other DNA variants within this sample encode the same CDR3. This chain joins TRBV15 and TRBJ2-5; possible D gene TRBD1, 5 bases. The CDR3 covers 13 residues. Per germline, CDR1 LNHNV and CDR2 YYDKDF (reference sequence). V lost 1 base and J lost 5, with 8 bases in between. The CDR3 sequence: CATSRAGRETQYF. The DNA of the CDR3 is TGTGCCACCAGCAGAGCAGGGCGGGAGACCCAGTACTTC.

V is TRBV27 and J is TRBJ1-5; no definite D call. Looked up from germline, CDR1 is MNHEY and CDR2 is SMNVEV (reference sequence). Trimming stripped 6 bases from V and 4 bases from J, with 7 bases between. The CDR3 has 12 amino acids. In DNA form, the CDR3 reads TGTGCCAGCAGCGAAACGAATCAGCCCCAGCATTTT. It encodes CASSETNQPQHF.

The gene calls are TRBV28 and TRBJ2-7, with 7 bases lining up with TRBD1. CDR1 MDHEN and CDR2 SYDVKM come from the germline V gene. CDR3 length: 14 amino acids. J was trimmed by 2 bases and V by 7 bases; bases with no gene match: 8. As DNA, the CDR3 is TGTGCCAGCACCCCGACAGGGTCCCCCTACGAGCAGTACTTC. Translating gives CASTPTGSPYEQYF. Drawing the rest from reference TRBV28 and TRBJ2-7, the complete variable domain is DVKVTQSSRYLVKRTGEKVFLECVQDMDHENMFWYRQDPGLGLRLIYFSYDVKMKEKGDIPEGYSVSREKKERFSLILESASTNQTSMYLCASTPTGSPYEQYFGPGTRLTVT.

The V call is TRBV2, the J call TRBJ2-3; the match to TRBD2 covers 7 bases. This CDR3 has 15 amino acids. Germline V gene sequence: CDR1 SNHLY, CDR2 FYNNEI. The V segment lost 6 bases and the J segment 2 bases; nucleotides outside the gene matches: 8. CDR3 residues: CASRGSGIPTDTQYF. The CDR3 nucleotides are TGTGCCAGCAGAGGGAGCGGGATACCCACAGATACGCAGTATTTT.

V is TRBV18 and J is TRBJ2-5; 11 bases map to TRBD1. The J call may be faulty, since TRBJ2-7 better matches the DNA end. Germline V lookup: CDR1 KGHSH, CDR2 LQKENI. This CDR3 region has 14 residues. Here the CDR3 reads CASSPRGQGGEQYF. CDR3 DNA sequence: TGTGCCAGCTCACCACGGGGACAGGGGGGCGAGCAGTACTTC.

The V and J genes are TRBV6-1 and TRBJ1-3, with 10 bases lining up with TRBD1. The junction had 11 bases not matched to a gene; V was cut back by 4 bases and J by 2 bases. CDR1 MNHNS and CDR2 SASEGT come from the germline V gene. The CDR3 contains 18 residues. This CDR3 reads CASSVSSGTGEPGNTIYF. CDR3 in DNA: TGTGCCAGCAGTGTTTCCTCCGGGACAGGGGAGCCTGGAAACACCATATATTTT.

This chain connects TRBV10-3 to TRBJ2-2; D remains unclear. Trimming cost V 4 bases and J 3 bases, with 3 bases left between them. Per the germline V gene, CDR1 is ENHRY and CDR2 is SYGVKD. The CDR3 loop spans 12 amino acids. CDR3 amino acids: CAISGDTGELFF. The CDR3 nucleotides read TGTGCCATCAGTGGAGACACCGGGGAGCTGTTTTTT.

This rearrangement joins TRBV5-1 to TRBJ1-4; D call uncertain. The CDR3 spans 16 residues. Germline CDR1 reads SGHRS; CDR2 reads YFSETQ. V lost 7 bases and J 0 bases, leaving 16 bases between the germline ends. CDR3 sequence (DNA): TGCGCCAGCGCCTCGGCTTCGGCTGCAACTAATGAAAAACTGTTTTTT. It yields the protein CASASASAATNEKLFF.

This clone was counted once. The chain couples TRBV10-3 to TRBJ2-7; D unresolved. The V end lost 7 bases, the J end lost 7 bases, and 17 bases lay between the germline ends. The CDR3 loop spans 13 amino acids. CDR1 ENHRY and CDR2 SYGVKD come from the germline V gene. CDR3 protein: CAITTSVNQEQYF. The CDR3 DNA sequence: TGTGCCATCACGACTTCGGTAAACCAGGAGCAGTACTTC.

V is TRBV5-4 and J is TRBJ2-4; D may be TRBD1 (6 bases). In germline, CDR1 is SGHNT, CDR2 YYREEE (reference sequence). The V end was cut by 4 bases, the J end by 5 bases, with 13 bases between. The CDR3 is 14 amino acids. CDR3 DNA sequence: TGTGCCAGCAGCATTTCTTGGGGGCAAAACATTCAGTACTTC. The encoded protein is CASSISWGQNIQYF.

This chain links TRBV11-2 with TRBJ1-2; weak D call: TRBD1 (6 bases). This CDR3 has 17 residues. The germline V gene encodes CDR1 SGHAT and CDR2 FQNNGV. The V and J ends lost 1 base and 4 bases respectively, with 19 bases between them. CDR3 protein: CASSLASLTGPAYGYTF. CDR3 in DNA: TGTGCCAGCAGCTTAGCCTCGCTGACAGGTCCCGCCTATGGCTACACCTTC.

The genes are TRBV11-3 and TRBJ2-1, with 12 nucleotides matching TRBD2. Germline V lookup: CDR1 SGHNT, CDR2 YENEEA. CDR3 length: 16 residues. The junction had 1 base not matched to a gene; V was cut back by 0 bases and J by 4 bases. CDR3 in amino acids: CASSLETSGRYNEQFF. CDR3 in DNA: TGTGCCAGCAGCTTAGAGACTAGCGGGAGATACAATGAGCAGTTCTTC.

The chain recombines TRBV30 with TRBJ2-7, with D unclear. The CDR3 covers 12 residues. V was pared by 4 bases and J by 3 bases, with 10 bases between. Germline V gives CDR1 GTSNPN, CDR2 SVGIG (reference sequence). This CDR3 is CAWNRHYYEQYF. The CDR3 coding sequence is TGTGCCTGGAATCGCCATTACTACGAGCAGTACTTC.

The V call is TRBV2, the J call TRBJ1-4; 7 bases agree with TRBD1. V dropped 5 bases and J dropped 2; count of bases not matched to a gene: 17. Germline V gene data show CDR1 as SNHLY and CDR2 as FYNNEI. The CDR3 sequence is 19 residues long. The DNA of the CDR3 is TGTGCCAGCAGTCGGGGTTTGATCCAGGGGGGAGGTACTAATGAAAAACTGTTTTTT. This sequence encodes CASSRGLIQGGGTNEKLFF.

This rearrangement joins TRBV11-3 to TRBJ2-1; 11 nucleotides line up with TRBD2. Looked up from germline, CDR1 is SGHNT and CDR2 is YENEEA. This CDR3 contains 18 residues. The V and J ends lost 1 base and 3 bases, in that order; junction bases with no gene match: 8. This CDR3 is CASSLAPSGGSLYNEQFF. The CDR3 DNA reads TGTGCCAGCAGCTTAGCCCCTAGCGGGGGGTCCCTCTACAATGAGCAGTTCTTC.

This clone was seen a single time. The chain recombines TRBV6-1 with TRBJ1-5; 8 bases match TRBD1. The V segment lost 3 bases and the J segment 9 bases; nucleotides outside the gene matches: 13. This CDR3 has 16 residues. The germline CDR1 and CDR2 sequences are MNHNS and SASEGT. CDR3 bases: TGTGCCAGCAGTGAGAATCTGGGGACAGGCCTCACGCCCCAGCATTTT. It encodes CASSENLGTGLTPQHF.

The DNA for the CDR3 is TGTGCCAGCAGTTTAAAGACAACTGGGGCCAACGTCCTGACTTTC. Residues: CASSLKTTGANVLTF. The J gene is TRBJ2-6, the V gene TRBV27, with unresolved D. Per the germline V gene, CDR1 is MNHEY and CDR2 is SMNVEV (reference sequence). The CDR3 has 15 amino acids. V dropped 2 bases and J dropped 2 bases, with 7 bases sitting between them.

V is TRBV5-6 and J is TRBJ2-3; D possibly uses TRBD1 or TRBD2 (5 bases each). The germline CDR1 and CDR2 sequences are SGHDT and YYEEEE. V lost 4 bases to trimming and J lost 6 bases, with 15 bases between them. The CDR3 is made up of 14 amino acids. DNA for the CDR3: TGTGCCAGCAGCACCGGGACGGACTTCGATACGCAGTATTTT. Translation: CASSTGTDFDTQYF.

This chain uses TRBV6-5 with TRBJ1-3; D remains ambiguous. Between the trimmed V and J ends, which lost 3 bases and 8 bases, there was a span of 5 bases. CDR1 and CDR2 from the germline V gene are MNHEY and SVGAGI. CDR3 length: 11 amino acids. In DNA form, the CDR3 reads TGTGCCAGCAGTTATTTGTACACCATATATTTT. Encoded protein: CASSYLYTIYF.

V usage is TRBV5-1 and J usage is TRBJ2-2, with 11 bases matching TRBD2. V dropped 5 bases and J dropped 4; count of bases not matched to a gene: 4. There are 15 residues in the CDR3. Germline V gene lookup returns CDR1 SGHRS and CDR2 YFSETQ. The CDR3 loop reads CASRGTSGPTGELFF. The CDR3 coding sequence is TGCGCCAGCAGGGGGACTAGCGGACCCACCGGGGAGCTGTTTTTT. The full variable domain, in which reference TRBV5-1 and TRBJ2-2 provide the parts outside the CDR3, is KAGVTQTPRYLIKTRGQQVTLSCSPISGHRSVSWYQQTPGQGLQFLFEYFSETQRNKGNFPGRFSGRQFSNSRSEMNVSTLELGDSALYLCASRGTSGPTGELFFGEGSRLTVL.